This TCR beta chain was observed in a study of CD8+CD57+ T cells in acquired aplastic anemia. Genomic DNA provided the template from which TCR beta VDJ and CDR3 profiles were obtained. TCRdb itself ran the reads through MiXCR, one entry per CDR3 protein. The sample lists fewer than 150,000 distinct CDR3 sequences, 48% seen once, with about 2.5% in the top ten. Worth noting for this clonotype: As yet, its antigen is unknown.

V lost 6 bases and J lost 5; bases outside the gene matches: 13. The germline gives CDR1 SEHNR, CDR2 FQNEAQ (reference sequence). The CDR3 runs 15 residues. Findings of the study overall: Overlapping CD8+ CDR3 repertoires of patients and controls contained around 31 shared sequences.

The sequenced sample was sorted CD4+, CD8+, or CD8+CD57+ T cells (not recorded which) from PBMCs. The source of this sequence is a human donor in good health, serving as a control. The rearrangement links TRBV7-9 to TRBJ2-7, with 7 positions matching TRBD2. The CDR3 region has the DNA TGTGCCAGCAGTTACTCGATTGGGGGGGTGAACGAGCAGTACTTC. It is translated as CASSYSIGGVNEQYF.